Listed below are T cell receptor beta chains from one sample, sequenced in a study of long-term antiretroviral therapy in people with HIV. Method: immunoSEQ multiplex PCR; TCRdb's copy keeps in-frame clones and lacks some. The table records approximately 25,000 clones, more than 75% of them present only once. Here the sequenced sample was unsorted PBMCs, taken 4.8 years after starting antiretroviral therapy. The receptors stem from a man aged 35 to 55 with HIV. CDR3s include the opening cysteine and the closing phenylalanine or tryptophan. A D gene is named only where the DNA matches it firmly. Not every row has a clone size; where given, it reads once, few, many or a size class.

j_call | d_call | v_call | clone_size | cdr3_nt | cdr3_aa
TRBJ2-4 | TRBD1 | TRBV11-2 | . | TGTGCCAGCAGCGCCGGACAGGGGGCAAACATTCAGTACTTC | CASSAGQGANIQYF
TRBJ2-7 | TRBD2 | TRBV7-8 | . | TGTGCCAGCAGCTTACTAGCGGGAGCCTACGAGCAGTACTTC | CASSLLAGAYEQYF
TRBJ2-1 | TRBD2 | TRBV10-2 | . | TGCGCCAGCAGTTCCGGGACTAGAAACAATGAGCAGTTCTTC | CASSSGTRNNEQFF
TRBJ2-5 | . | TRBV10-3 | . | TGTGCCATCAGTGGGGGGGGCGCGGAGGAGACCCAGTACTTC | CAISGGGAEETQYF
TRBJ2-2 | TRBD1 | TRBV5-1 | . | TGCGCCAGCAGCTTGGCAGGGGGCACCGGGGAGCTGTTTTTT | CASSLAGGTGELFF
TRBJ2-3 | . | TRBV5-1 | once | TGCGCCAGCAGCTTATTACAGGGAGATACGCAGTATTTT | CASSLLQGDTQYF
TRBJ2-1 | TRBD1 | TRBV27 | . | TGTGCCAGCAGACCCTCCGGGACAGGGGGCAATGAGCAGTTCTTC | CASRPSGTGGNEQFF
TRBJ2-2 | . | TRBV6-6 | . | TGTGCCAGCAAATACCCGGCAGGGGAGGGTACCGGGGAGCTGTTTTTT | CASKYPAGEGTGELFF
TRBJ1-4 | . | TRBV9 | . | TGTGCCAGCAGCGTAGGTAGAGGGGCTAGTGAAAAACTGTTTTTT | CASSVGRGASEKLFF
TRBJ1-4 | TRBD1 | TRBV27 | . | TGTGCCATCCCAGAGCCGGGACAGGGGGACATTTGGCTGTTTTTT | CAIPEPGQGDIWLFF
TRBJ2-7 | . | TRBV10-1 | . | TGCGCCAGCAGTGAAGGGGCACCGGGCGAGCAGTACTTC | CASSEGAPGEQYF
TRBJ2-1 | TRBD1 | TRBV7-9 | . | TGTGCCAGCAGCTCGGGACAGGGGGATGAGCAGTTCTTC | CASSSGQGDEQFF
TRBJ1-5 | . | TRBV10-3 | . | TGTGCCATCAGTGAGTCTGGGGTCAGCCAGCCCCAGCATTTT | CAISESGVSQPQHF
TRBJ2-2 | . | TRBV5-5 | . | TGTGCCAGCAGCCGCCTTTGGGGCATGAACACCGGGGAGCTGTTTTTT | CASSRLWGMNTGELFF
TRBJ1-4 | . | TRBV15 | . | TGTGCCACCAGCAGAGTACCGGACAATGAAAAACTGTTTTTT | CATSRVPDNEKLFF
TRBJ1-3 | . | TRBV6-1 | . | TGTGCCAGCAGTGACCTTGGGGCGGCTGGAAACACCATATATTTT | CASSDLGAAGNTIYF
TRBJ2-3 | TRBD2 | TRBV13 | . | TGTGCCAGCAGCTCTAGCGGGGTTGTGGGTTCCACAGATACGCAGTATTTT | CASSSSGVVGSTDTQYF
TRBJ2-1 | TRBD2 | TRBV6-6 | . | TGTGCCAGTACTAGCGGGGGGGCTCTCTACAATGAGCAGTTCTTC | CASTSGGALYNEQFF
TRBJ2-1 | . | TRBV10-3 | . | TGTGCCATCAGTGAAGGAGCAGGGGAGGAGCAGTTCTTC | CAISEGAGEEQFF
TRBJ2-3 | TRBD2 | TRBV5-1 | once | TGCGCCAGCAGCTTGGGGGGCAGCGGGGGGACTAGCACAGATACGCAGTATTTT | CASSLGGSGGTSTDTQYF
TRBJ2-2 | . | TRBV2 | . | TGTGCCAGCAGTACCACAGGCACCGGGGAGCTGTTTTTT | CASSTTGTGELFF
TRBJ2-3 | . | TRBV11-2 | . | TGTGCCAGCAGCTTTCTCCTATTGGGGGAGATAGATACGCAGTATTTT | CASSFLLLGEIDTQYF
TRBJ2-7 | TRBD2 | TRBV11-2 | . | TGTGCCAGCAGCTTAGGGACTAGCGGGGGAGCCTACGAGCAGTACTTC | CASSLGTSGGAYEQYF
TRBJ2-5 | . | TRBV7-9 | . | TGTGCCAGCAGCTCAGGGGCGTACCAAGAGACCCAGTACTTC | CASSSGAYQETQYF
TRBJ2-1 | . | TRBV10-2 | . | TGCGCCAGCAGTGAGTCGGGCAATGAGCAGTTCTTC | CASSESGNEQFF
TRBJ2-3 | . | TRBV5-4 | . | TGTGCCAGCAGCTTGGAGCCTGTCGCCCGCACAGATACGCAGTATTTT | CASSLEPVARTDTQYF
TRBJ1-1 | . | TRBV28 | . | TGTGCCAGCAGTGATTCGGTAGGCGTCACTGAAGCTTTCTTT | CASSDSVGVTEAFF
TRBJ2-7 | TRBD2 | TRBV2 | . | TGTGCCAGCAGTGGAGGGGAACTAGCGGGGATCTACGAGCAGTACTTC | CASSGGELAGIYEQYF
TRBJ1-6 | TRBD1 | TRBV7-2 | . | TGTGCCAGCACCCTACAGGGGATGATGATTTCACCCCTCCACTTT | CASTLQGMMISPLHF
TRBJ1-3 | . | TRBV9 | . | TGTGCCAGCAGCGTAGCCCCAGATAGAGCTGGAAACACCATATATTTT | CASSVAPDRAGNTIYF
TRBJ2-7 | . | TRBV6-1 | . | TGTGCCAGCAGTGTGGAGGGGTCATACGAGCAGTACTTC | CASSVEGSYEQYF
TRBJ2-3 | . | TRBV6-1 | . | TGTGCCAGCAGTGTGACGGGTTTCGGTACAGATACGCAGTATTTT | CASSVTGFGTDTQYF
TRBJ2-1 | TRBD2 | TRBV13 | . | TGTGCCAGCAGCTCACCTAGCGGGGGGGTGTTGGATGAGCAGTTCTTC | CASSSPSGGVLDEQFF
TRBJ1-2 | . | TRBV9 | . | TGTGCCAGCAGCGTAGGGGGGTATGGGGATGGCTACACCTTC | CASSVGGYGDGYTF
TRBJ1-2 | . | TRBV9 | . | TGTGCCAGCAGCGAGCTTACCAACTATGGCTACACCTTC | CASSELTNYGYTF
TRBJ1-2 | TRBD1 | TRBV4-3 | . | TGCGCCAGCAGCCGAGGACAGGGCTATGGCTACACCTTC | CASSRGQGYGYTF
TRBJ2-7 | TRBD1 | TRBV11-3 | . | TGTGCCAGCAGCTTATCAAAGGTGTGGACAGGGGCCGCGCGGTACGAGCAGTACTTC | CASSLSKVWTGAARYEQYF
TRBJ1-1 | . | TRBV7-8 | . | TGTGCCAGCAGCACTCTGGGTGGGGTTAACACTGAAGCTTTCTTT | CASSTLGGVNTEAFF
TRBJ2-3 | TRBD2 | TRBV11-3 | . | TGTGCCAGCAGCCTGACTAGCGGGGGGTGGGCAGATACGCAGTATTTT | CASSLTSGGWADTQYF
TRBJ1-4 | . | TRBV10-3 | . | TGTGCCATCAGTGAGTCGTTACAGAATAATGAAAAACTGTTTTTT | CAISESLQNNEKLFF
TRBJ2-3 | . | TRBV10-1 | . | TGCGCCAGCAGTGAGCCTCAGAGCACAGATACGCAGTATTTT | CASSEPQSTDTQYF
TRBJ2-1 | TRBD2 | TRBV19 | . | TGTGCCAGCCGACTAGCGGGGGCCCGGGAGGAGCAGTTCTTC | CASRLAGAREEQFF
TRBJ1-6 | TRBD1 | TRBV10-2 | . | TGCGCCAGCACTTCGTGGGACAGGGATGATTCACCCCTCCACTTT | CASTSWDRDDSPLHF
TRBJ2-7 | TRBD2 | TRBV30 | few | TGTGCCTGGAGTTCCGTGACTAGCTCCCACGAGCAGTACTTC | CAWSSVTSSHEQYF
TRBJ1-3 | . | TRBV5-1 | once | TGCGCCAGCAGCTTGTCGACAGCTGGAAACACCATATATTTT | CASSLSTAGNTIYF
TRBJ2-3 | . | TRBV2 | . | TGTGCCAGGAGAGAGCCCAGCGCCGCAGATACGCAGTATTTT | CARREPSAADTQYF
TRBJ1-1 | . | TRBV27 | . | TGTGCCAGCAGTTTCGAGGGAGGGTACACTGAAGCTTTCTTT | CASSFEGGYTEAFF
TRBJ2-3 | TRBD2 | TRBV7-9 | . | TGTGCCAGCAGCTCCTTTAGCGGGGGCACAGATACGCAGTATTTT | CASSSFSGGTDTQYF
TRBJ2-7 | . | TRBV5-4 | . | TGTGCCAGCAGCACCCAACCGGGACTGGTCTCCTACGAGCAGTACTTC | CASSTQPGLVSYEQYF
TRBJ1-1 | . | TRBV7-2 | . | TGTGCCAGCAGCTTATACCGGACGGGCCGGGGGGCTTTCTTT | CASSLYRTGRGAFF
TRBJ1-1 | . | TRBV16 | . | TGTGCCAGCAGCGCAGGGTCCGGCACTGAAGCTTTCTTT | CASSAGSGTEAFF
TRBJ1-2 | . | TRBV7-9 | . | TGTGCCAGCAGCCCCGGGATACAGGGAGGCTACACCTTC | CASSPGIQGGYTF
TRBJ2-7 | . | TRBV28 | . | TGTGCCAGCGAACGGGGCACTGCCTACGAGCAGTACTTC | CASERGTAYEQYF
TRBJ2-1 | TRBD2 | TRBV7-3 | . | TGTGCCAGCAGCCCCTCCACGGGACTAGCGGGGTTTTACAATGAGCAGTTCTTC | CASSPSTGLAGFYNEQFF
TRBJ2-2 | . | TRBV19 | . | TGTGCCAGTAGTATAACGGACCCAAGTACCGGGGAGCTGTTTTTT | CASSITDPSTGELFF
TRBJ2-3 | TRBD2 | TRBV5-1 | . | TGCGCCAGCAGCTTGGGGACTAGCGGGATCCCTAGCACAGATACGCAGTATTTT | CASSLGTSGIPSTDTQYF
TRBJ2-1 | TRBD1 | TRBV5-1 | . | TGCGCCAGCAGCGCTTACACCGGGACAGCCGACAATGAGCAGTTCTTC | CASSAYTGTADNEQFF
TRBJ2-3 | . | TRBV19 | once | TGTGCCAGTAGTACCGGAGGGGGCCTAGATACGCAGTATTTT | CASSTGGGLDTQYF
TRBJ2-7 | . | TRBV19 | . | TGTGCCAGTATAGGGTCAGGGCCTGAAGAGCAGTACTTC | CASIGSGPEEQYF